This T cell receptor (beta chain) derives from a study of T cell responses to AZD1222 COVID-19 vaccine. The wider study: The study pooled second doses at about 4 or about 12 weeks. Whole-study findings and limits: Variant regions that are unmutated are reportedly the target of nearly half of spike-specific TCRs. Repertoires were sampled only after the peak T cell response. Clonal diversity was possibly underestimated; the donors were predominantly white British and more often female.

Concerning this clone: Its matching antigen is unknown.

TCRdb's table, derived via immunoSEQ multiplex PCR, lists solely in-frame clones and lacks some. The table includes more than 75,000 clones, 80% to 90% detected once. The TCR originated in an adult in good health. This specimen consisted of peripheral blood, obtained on day 0 of AZD1222 vaccination.

For the CDR3, the DNA is TGTGCCATCAGTGAGTTACCGGGGTTTGGGACGCGGACCTACAATGAGCAGTTCTTC. Residues: CAISELPGFGTRTYNEQFF. The chain joins TRBV10-3 to TRBJ2-1, with D perhaps being TRBD1 or TRBD2 (5 bases each). CDR3 size: 19 residues. Germline CDR1 is ENHRY and CDR2 is SYGVKD. V lost 1 base to trimming and J lost 2 bases, with 21 bases between them.